A selection of T cell receptor beta chains follows, all from one sample in a study of CD8 T cells in cerebrospinal fluid in Alzheimer's disease. TCRdb re-called the 10x single-cell sequencing reads, yielding one record per CDR3 amino acid sequence without DNA. This table holds over a thousand distinct CDR3 sequences. Sequencing was done on a sample of cerebrospinal fluid. The origin of the receptors is a human donor in good health. CDR3s include the opening cysteine and the closing phenylalanine or tryptophan. Clone size is stated in some rows and not others, as once, few, many or a class when expanded.

TRBJ2-7,large,TRBV2,CASMRQVGLWQYF
TRBJ2-5,large,TRBV7-3,CASSLSGGRETQYF
TRBJ1-1,medium-sized,TRBV10-3,CAITSDIDTEAFF
TRBJ2-1,medium-sized,TRBV9,CASSAPSGSEQFF
TRBJ1-4,-,TRBV20-1,CSARPDREHGEKLFF
TRBJ1-4,large,TRBV7-9,CASSTYTGLDEKLFF
TRBJ2-2,-,TRBV5-4,CASSLVTGGTGELFF
TRBJ2-5,medium-sized,TRBV7-2,CASTLSPGLAGVRETQYF
TRBJ2-7,medium-sized,TRBV20-1,CSARDETSGAYEQYF
TRBJ1-4,medium-sized,TRBV5-5,CASSLALDRPNEKLFF
TRBJ2-1,large,TRBV10-3,CAISERGTSGSYNEQFF
TRBJ2-7,medium-sized,TRBV9,CASSLPPLREQYF
TRBJ1-6,-,TRBV23-1,CASSQWSKENCSYNSPLHF
TRBJ2-7,large,TRBV28,CASSLFPLEQYF
TRBJ1-4,-,TRBV18,CASSPLATRTNEKLFF
TRBJ1-3,-,TRBV11-2,CASSRTGDPGNSIYF
TRBJ1-4,medium-sized,TRBV28,CASSLLGLDLEKLFF
TRBJ2-1,medium-sized,TRBV27,CASSLSPPSVSYNEQFF
TRBJ2-1,medium-sized,TRBV19,CASSLPGLGNEQFF
TRBJ2-7,medium-sized,TRBV6-1,CASSGLAGGSSYEQYF
TRBJ2-7,large,TRBV2,CASKGQSWEQYF
TRBJ2-5,large,TRBV6-6,CASSAGQQETQYF
TRBJ1-3,medium-sized,TRBV7-9,CASSLYRDFGNTIYF
TRBJ2-1,medium-sized,TRBV27,CASQIGNEQFF
TRBJ2-1,medium-sized,TRBV5-6,CASSLGTSGSKNEQFF